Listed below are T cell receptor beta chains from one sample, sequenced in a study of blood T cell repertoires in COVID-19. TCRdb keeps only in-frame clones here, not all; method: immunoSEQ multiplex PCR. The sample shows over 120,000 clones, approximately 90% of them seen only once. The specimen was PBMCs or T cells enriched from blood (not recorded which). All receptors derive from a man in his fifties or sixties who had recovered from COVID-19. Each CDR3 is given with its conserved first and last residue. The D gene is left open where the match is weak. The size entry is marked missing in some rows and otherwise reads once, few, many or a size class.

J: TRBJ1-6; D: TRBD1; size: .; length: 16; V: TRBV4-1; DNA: TGCGCCAGCAACGGCGGACGACAGGGTCAAAATTCACCCCTCCACTTT; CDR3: CASNGGRQGQNSPLHF
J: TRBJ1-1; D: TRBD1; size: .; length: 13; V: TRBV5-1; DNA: TGCGCCAGCTTGGGACAGCCGAACACTGAAGCTTTCTTT; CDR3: CASLGQPNTEAFF
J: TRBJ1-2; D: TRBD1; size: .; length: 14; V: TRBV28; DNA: TGTGCCAGCAGCTCACAGGGGCCCTTAGGAGGCTACACCTTC; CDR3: CASSSQGPLGGYTF
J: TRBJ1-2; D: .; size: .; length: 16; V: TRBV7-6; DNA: TGTGCCAGCAGCTTAATGGGGGCGGGAGCTAACTATGGCTACACCTTC; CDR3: CASSLMGAGANYGYTF
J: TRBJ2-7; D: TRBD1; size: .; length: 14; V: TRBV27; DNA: TGTGCCAGCAGCTCCGGGACAGACCGCTACGAGCAGTACTTC; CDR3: CASSSGTDRYEQYF
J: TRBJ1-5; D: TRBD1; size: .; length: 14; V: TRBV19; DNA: TGTGCCAGTAGTGTGACAGGGTACAATCAGCCCCAGCATTTT; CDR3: CASSVTGYNQPQHF
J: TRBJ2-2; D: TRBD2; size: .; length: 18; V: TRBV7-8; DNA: TGTGCCAGCAGCTTAGCCCCTACTAGCGGGAGAAATAACGGGGAGCTGTTTTTT; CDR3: CASSLAPTSGRNNGELFF
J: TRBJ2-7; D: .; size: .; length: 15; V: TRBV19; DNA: TGTGCCAGTAAAGCCGGGCAGGGGGGCTCCTACGAGCAGTACTTC; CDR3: CASKAGQGGSYEQYF
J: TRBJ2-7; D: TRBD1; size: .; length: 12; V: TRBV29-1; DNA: TGCAGCGTTAGGACAGGGCGGTACGAGCAGTACTTC; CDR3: CSVRTGRYEQYF
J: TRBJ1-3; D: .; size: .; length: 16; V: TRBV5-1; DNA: TGCGCCAGCAGCTTGGCCAGGGGCATAGCTGGAAACACCATATATTTT; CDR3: CASSLARGIAGNTIYF
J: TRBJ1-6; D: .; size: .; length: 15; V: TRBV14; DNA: TGTGCCAGCAGCCAAGCACAGGGTTATAATTCACCCCTCCACTTT; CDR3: CASSQAQGYNSPLHF
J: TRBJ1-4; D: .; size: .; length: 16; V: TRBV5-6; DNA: TGTGCCAGCAGCTTGGCATTGACTGCAACTAATGAAAAACTGTTTTTT; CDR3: CASSLALTATNEKLFF
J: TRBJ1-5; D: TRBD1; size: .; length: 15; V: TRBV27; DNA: TGTGCCAGCAGTATGGACAGGTTAACGGAACAGCCCCAGCATTTT; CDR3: CASSMDRLTEQPQHF
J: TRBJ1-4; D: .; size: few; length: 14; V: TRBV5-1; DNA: TGCGCCAGCAGACGGGACGGGGGTAATGAAAAACTGTTTTTT; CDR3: CASRRDGGNEKLFF
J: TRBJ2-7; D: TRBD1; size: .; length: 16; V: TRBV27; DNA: TGTGCCAGCAGTTTATTTCGGGGACAGGGAGTTTTAGAGCAGTACTTC; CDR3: CASSLFRGQGVLEQYF
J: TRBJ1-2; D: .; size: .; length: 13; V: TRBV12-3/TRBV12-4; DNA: TGTGCCAGCTCGCCAACAGGTACCTATGGCTACACCTTC; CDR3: CASSPTGTYGYTF
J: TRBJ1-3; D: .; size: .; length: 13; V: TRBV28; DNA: TGTGCCAGCATGGACAGCTCTGGAAACACCATATATTTT; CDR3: CASMDSSGNTIYF
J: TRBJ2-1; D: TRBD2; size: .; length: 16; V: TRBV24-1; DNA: TGTGCCACCAGTGAGACTAGCGGGAGGACCTACAATGAGCAGTTCTTC; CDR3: CATSETSGRTYNEQFF
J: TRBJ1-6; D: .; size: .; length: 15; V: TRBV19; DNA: TGTGCCAGTAAGGTTTCGAGGGCCTTTAATTCACCCCTCCACTTT; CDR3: CASKVSRAFNSPLHF
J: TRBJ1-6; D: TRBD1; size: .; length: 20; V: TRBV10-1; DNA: TGCGCCAGCAGTGAGTGGGGACAGGGGGCGAAACGCTCCTATAATTCACCCCTCCACTTT; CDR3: CASSEWGQGAKRSYNSPLHF
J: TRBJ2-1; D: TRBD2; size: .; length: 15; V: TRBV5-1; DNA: TGCGCCAGCAGCGGGGGGGACCGTACCTACAATGAGCAGTTCTTC; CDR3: CASSGGDRTYNEQFF
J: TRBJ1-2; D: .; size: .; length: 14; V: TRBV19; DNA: TGTGCCAGTAGTATAGGTTCGGTTAACTATGGCTACACCTTC; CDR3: CASSIGSVNYGYTF
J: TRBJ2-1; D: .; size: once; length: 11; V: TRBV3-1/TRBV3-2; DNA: TGTGCCAGCAGGAGGGCGAATGAGCAGTTCTTC; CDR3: CASRRANEQFF
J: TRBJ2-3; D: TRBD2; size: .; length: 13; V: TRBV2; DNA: TGTGCCAGCAGTGGGGGGACTAGCGCAACGCAGTATTTT; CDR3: CASSGGTSATQYF
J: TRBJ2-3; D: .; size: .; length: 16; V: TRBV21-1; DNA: TGTGCCAGCAGCATGACCCTAGCGGGAGACACAGATACGCAGTATTTT; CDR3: CASSMTLAGDTDTQYF